These T cell receptor beta chains were read from a single sample in a study of T cell repertoires in cytomegalovirus infection. TCRdb called the reads again in MiXCR, with one record for every CDR3 protein. This table has nearly 650,000 distinct CDR3 sequences, approximately 24% appearing once. Material: CD8+ T cells from PBMCs. These receptors were taken from a human donor in good health (CMV status not recorded). Some clones in this sample may be carry-over from other donors' samples. The CDR3 runs from the conserved cysteine through the conserved F or W. D genes are given only for firm matches. Clone size is given for some rows only: seen once, a few or many times, or a class if the clone is expanded.

few | TRBJ2-1 | TRBD1 | TRBV10-3 | CAISERTGDSYNEQFF | TGTGCCATCAGTGAACGGACAGGGGACTCCTACAATGAGCAGTTCTTC
many | TRBJ2-1 | - | TRBV7-8 | CASSLVVNRTNEQFF | TGTGCCAGCAGCTTAGTGGTAAATCGAACCAATGAGCAGTTCTTC
many | TRBJ1-4 | - | TRBV7-2 | CASSSHLNGATNEKLFF | TGTGCCAGCAGCTCCCACCTAAACGGAGCAACTAATGAAAAACTGTTTTTT
- | TRBJ2-1 | - | TRBV6-2/TRBV6-3 | CASSPRDTHRNEQFF | TGTGCCAGCAGTCCGAGGGACACCCATCGGAATGAGCAGTTCTTC
few | TRBJ2-2 | - | TRBV5-6 | CASSFLLRDKTNTGELFF | TGTGCCAGCAGCTTTCTGCTCCGGGACAAGACGAACACCGGGGAGCTGTTTTTT
many | TRBJ1-1 | - | TRBV12-3/TRBV12-4 | CASSPQADPKNTEAFF | TGTGCCAGCAGTCCACAGGCGGATCCAAAGAACACTGAAGCTTTCTTT
- | TRBJ2-5 | TRBD1 | TRBV5-6 | CASSLSSGQGETQYF | TGTGCCAGCAGCTTAAGTTCGGGACAGGGGGAGACCCAGTACTTC
many | TRBJ1-2 | - | TRBV7-2 | CATLGREGGYTF | TGTGCCACACTCGGCAGGGAGGGCGGCTACACCTTC
few | TRBJ1-2 | - | TRBV7-3 | CASSPSGAPLFF | TGTGCCAGCAGCCCCTCGGGGGCTCCACTTTTCTTC
few | TRBJ1-2 | - | TRBV7-9 | CASSADRLGYTF | TGTGCCAGCAGCGCGGACAGACTTGGCTACACCTTC
few | TRBJ2-3 | TRBD1 | TRBV6-5 | CASRTGIFYTDTQYF | TGTGCCAGCAGGACAGGGATCTTTTACACAGATACGCAGTATTTT
- | TRBJ1-4 | - | TRBV2 | CASSETEGKLFF | TGTGCCAGCAGTGAAACAGAAGGAAAACTGTTTTTT
- | TRBJ2-7 | - | TRBV11-2 | CASSLEITQTNNYEQYF | TGTGCCAGCAGCTTAGAGATCACACAGACTAACAACTACGAGCAGTACTTC
- | TRBJ1-2 | - | TRBV4-1 | CASGEVDRYESGYTF | TGCGCCAGCGGCGAAGTCGACAGGTACGAGAGTGGCTACACCTTC
- | TRBJ2-3 | TRBD2 | TRBV10-1 | CASSESRKSGGPTTDTQYF | TGCGCCAGCAGTGAGTCGAGAAAGAGCGGGGGCCCCACCACAGATACGCAGTATTTT
- | TRBJ2-2 | TRBD1 | TRBV5-1 | CASSFRGSNTGELFF | TGCGCCAGCAGCTTCAGGGGGTCGAACACCGGGGAGCTGTTTTTT
few | TRBJ2-5 | - | TRBV14 | CASSPLGGAETQYF | TGTGCCAGCAGCCCCCTCGGGGGCGCAGAGACCCAGTACTTC
- | TRBJ2-2 | TRBD2 | TRBV6-5 | CASSPLASGETGELFF | TGTGCCAGCAGTCCATTAGCAAGCGGGGAAACCGGGGAGCTGTTTTTT
few | TRBJ2-2 | - | TRBV29-1 | CSVESDRSIHTGELFF | TGCAGCGTTGAATCAGACAGGTCAATACACACCGGGGAGCTGTTTTTT
- | TRBJ1-2 | TRBD1 | TRBV5-4 | CASSGGGPLGYTF | TGTGCCAGCAGCGGAGGGGGCCCGCTAGGCTACACCTTC
many | TRBJ1-5 | - | TRBV7-2 | CASSVGGFNQPQHF | TGTGCCAGCAGTGTTGGGGGGTTCAATCAGCCCCAGCATTTT
few | TRBJ1-2 | - | TRBV5-1 | CASSSQGKNYGYTF | TGCGCCAGCAGCTCCCAGGGGAAAAACTATGGCTACACCTTC
few | TRBJ2-3 | TRBD2 | TRBV2 | CASSVGLGTDTQYF | TGTGCCAGCAGTGTGGGACTAGGAACAGATACGCAGTATTTT
many | TRBJ2-1 | - | TRBV4-2 | CASSQDTLPHIGEQFF | TGTGCCAGCAGCCAAGACACCCTACCTCATATTGGGGAGCAGTTCTTC
- | TRBJ2-1 | TRBD1 | TRBV20-1 | CSASSGTGQGAGVLYNEQFF | TGCAGTGCTAGTTCAGGGACGGGACAGGGGGCCGGAGTGCTATACAATGAGCAGTTCTTC
- | TRBJ1-6 | - | TRBV19 | CVSSINRERNSPLHF | TGTGTCAGTAGTATCAACAGGGAAAGGAATTCACCCCTCCACTTT
many | TRBJ2-2 | TRBD2 | TRBV7-7 | CASRGTGGTNTGELFF | TGTGCTAGCAGAGGAACGGGGGGTACGAACACCGGGGAGCTGTTTTTT
many | TRBJ2-6 | - | TRBV6-2/TRBV6-3 | CASNNPQRSGANVLTF | TGTGCCAGCAACAACCCCCAACGCTCTGGGGCCAACGTCCTGACTTTC
once | TRBJ2-7 | - | TRBV5-1 | CASSLGAGPPFLEQYF | TGCGCCAGCAGCTTGGGGGCAGGACCCCCCTTCCTCGAGCAGTACTTC
many | TRBJ1-1 | - | TRBV7-2 | CASSLGRRSRQMRTEAFF | TGTGCCAGCAGCTTAGGGCGGCGCTCCAGGCAAATGAGGACTGAAGCTTTCTTT
- | TRBJ2-3 | TRBD2 | TRBV15 | CATSREGLAGALTDTQYF | TGTGCCACCAGCAGAGAGGGACTAGCGGGGGCCCTAACAGATACGCAGTATTTT
- | TRBJ2-1 | - | TRBV6-6 | CASSRPVDEQFF | TGTGCCAGCAGCCGCCCCGTGGATGAGCAGTTCTTC
few | TRBJ2-2 | - | TRBV14 | CASSHGWGARTGELFF | TGTGCCAGCAGCCACGGTTGGGGGGCGCGGACCGGGGAGCTGTTTTTT
- | TRBJ2-2 | TRBD2 | TRBV2 | CASSPPELAGPRPGELFF | TGTGCCAGCAGCCCCCCCGAACTAGCGGGGCCACGACCCGGGGAGCTGTTTTTT
many | TRBJ2-5 | TRBD2 | TRBV28 | CASTPLAGGAETQYF | TGTGCCAGCACCCCTCTAGCGGGGGGGGCAGAGACCCAGTACTTC
many | TRBJ2-5 | TRBD2 | TRBV6-1 | CASRNSGGEGETQYF | TGTGCCAGCAGAAACAGCGGAGGGGAGGGAGAGACCCAGTACTTC
- | TRBJ2-1 | - | TRBV7-8 | CASSPVLGVNNEQFF | TGTGCCAGCAGCCCGGTTTTGGGGGTAAACAATGAGCAGTTCTTC
- | TRBJ1-2 | - | TRBV9 | CASSGDGRYSNYGYTF | TGTGCCAGCAGCGGGGACGGCCGGTACTCTAACTATGGCTACACCTTC
few | TRBJ2-1 | TRBD1 | TRBV5-6 | CASRPPGQGNNEQFF | TGTGCCAGCAGACCCCCGGGACAGGGGAACAATGAGCAGTTCTTC
many | TRBJ2-1 | - | TRBV6-2/TRBV6-3 | CASSYGRGSYNEQFF | TGTGCCAGCAGTTATGGGCGGGGCTCCTACAATGAGCAGTTCTTC
many | TRBJ2-3 | - | TRBV28 | CASSLPFGRDTQYF | TGTGCCAGCAGTTTACCCTTCGGACGAGATACGCAGTATTTT
- | TRBJ1-1 | TRBD1 | TRBV6-2/TRBV6-3 | CASSVSATGAPEAFF | TGTGCCAGCAGCGTCTCCGCTACAGGGGCTCCTGAAGCTTTCTTT
few | TRBJ1-5 | - | TRBV7-9 | CASSDGRVSRNQPQHF | TGTGCCAGCAGCGACGGAAGAGTGAGTAGAAATCAGCCCCAGCATTTT